This entry lists 29 T cell receptor beta chains sequenced from one sample in a study of T cell responses to AZD1222 COVID-19 vaccine. TCRdb's copy holds only in-frame clones and misses some; the assay was immunoSEQ multiplex PCR. In the table there are roughly 180,000 clones, roughly nine tenths of which are singletons. The sample in question was peripheral blood, obtained on day 0 of AZD1222 vaccination. The source of these receptors is an adult in good health.

The CDR3 DNA reads TGCGCCAGCAGCCAAGGACAGGGGGACGACCCCTACACCTTC. This codes for CASSQGQGDDPYTF. This chain connects TRBV4-1 to TRBJ1-2; TRBD1 agrees at 9 bases. From germline, CDR1 is MGHRA and CDR2 YSYEKL. The J segment lost 10 bases and the V segment lost 1 base, leaving 7 bases of the junction unmatched. The CDR3 has 14 amino acids.

This sequence joins TRBV10-1 and TRBJ1-3, with 9 positions matching TRBD1. Trimming cost V 2 bases and J 0 bases; bases outside gene matches: 5. The CDR3 length is 17 residues. Per germline, CDR1 WNHNN and CDR2 SYGVQD (reference sequence). CDR3 in amino acids: CASSEMGQGGSGNTIYF. CDR3 DNA: TGCGCCAGCAGTGAGATGGGACAGGGAGGCTCTGGAAACACCATATATTTT.

The V and J genes are TRBV5-5 and TRBJ2-1; 9 bases fit TRBD2. V lost 4 bases to trimming and J lost 4 bases; unmatched junction nucleotides: 9. The length of the CDR3 is 16 residues. CDR1 and CDR2 from the germline V gene are SGHKS and YYEKEE (reference sequence). CDR3 in amino acids: CASSPIAGVTYNEQFF. The CDR3 DNA reads as TGTGCCAGCAGCCCTATAGCGGGAGTAACTTACAATGAGCAGTTCTTC.

This clone was detected only once. The V and J genes are TRBV6-6 and TRBJ2-7; 8 positions match TRBD2. In germline, CDR1 is MNHNY, CDR2 SVGAGI (reference sequence). The CDR3 loop spans 14 amino acids. The ends lost 6 bases at V and 3 bases at J; junction bases unmatched: 7. CDR3 amino acids: CASSWGREGYEQYF. The DNA for the CDR3 is TGTGCCAGCAGCTGGGGTCGGGAGGGCTACGAGCAGTACTTC.

CDR3 in amino acids: CASSSPRQGGSYGYTF. In nucleotides, the CDR3 is TGTGCCAGCAGTTCCCCACGACAGGGAGGGAGCTATGGCTACACCTTC. The V call is TRBV28, the J call TRBJ1-2; TRBD1 matches 7 bases. Looked up from germline, CDR1 is MDHEN and CDR2 is SYDVKM. The junction had 12 bases not matched to a gene; V was cut back by 4 bases and J by 4 bases. The CDR3 runs 16 residues.

The CDR3 DNA follows: TGTGCCAGCAGCCTAACAGGGGCGAGGACTGAAGCTTTCTTT. This gives the protein CASSLTGARTEAFF. The chain combines TRBV9 with TRBJ1-1; 7 positions agree with TRBD1. Looked up from germline, CDR1 is SGDLS and CDR2 is YYNGEE. The CDR3 has 14 residues. The V segment lost 4 bases and the J segment 5 bases; nucleotides outside the gene matches: 8.

In regard to this clone: The same CDR3 arises from other DNA sequences in this sample as well. The chain has TRBV5-1 and TRBJ1-1; no firm D call. CDR3 length: 13 amino acids. Trimming shortened V by 1 base and J by 1 base, and 5 bases separated the two germline ends. Germline V gene data show CDR1 as SGHRS and CDR2 as YFSETQ. The CDR3: CASSLPTNTEAFF. DNA of the CDR3: TGCGCCAGCAGCTTGCCGACGAACACTGAAGCTTTCTTT.

The chain couples TRBV9 to TRBJ2-7, with 8 bases matching TRBD1. CDR1 and CDR2 from the germline V gene are SGDLS and YYNGEE. This CDR3 contains 15 residues. V lost 3 bases to trimming and J lost 2 bases; unmatched junction nucleotides: 7. The CDR3 DNA follows: TGTGCCAGCAGCGCCCCAGGGGGCTTACCCTACGAGCAGTACTTC. Its translation is CASSAPGGLPYEQYF.

V is TRBV7-9 and J is TRBJ1-2; TRBD1 matches at 7 bases. The CDR3 totals 14 residues. J lost 6 bases, V lost 5 bases, and 9 bases had no gene match. Per the germline V gene, CDR1 is SEHNR and CDR2 is FQNEAQ (reference sequence). The CDR3 bases are TGTGCCAGCAGCGCCGGGACAGTCACGAATGGCTACACCTTC. As protein: CASSAGTVTNGYTF.

The chain combines TRBV29-1 with TRBJ2-7; a weak D match, TRBD2 (5 bases). With 7 bases removed from V and 3 bases from J, the gap between germline ends came to 10 bases. The CDR3 totals 11 residues. CDR1 and CDR2 from the germline V gene are SQVTM and ANQGSEA. CDR3 protein: CSAGGGYEQYF. The CDR3 coding sequence is TGCAGCGCAGGAGGCGGCTACGAGCAGTACTTC.

V and J are TRBV6-2 or TRBV6-3 and TRBJ2-7; the D gene is possibly TRBD2 (5 bases). Germline assignment: CDR1 MNHEY and CDR2 SVGEGT. This CDR3 spans 18 amino acids. V was pared by 0 bases and J by 6 bases, with 24 bases between. The DNA of the CDR3 is TGTGCCAGCAGTTACTCGAGCCGACTTGCGTATTCAGGAGGCGAGCAGTACTTC. It translates to CASSYSSRLAYSGGEQYF.

This chain uses TRBV30 with TRBJ1-6; D call uncertain. Germline lookup yields CDR1 GTSNPN and CDR2 SVGIG (reference sequence). Between the trimmed V and J ends, which lost 4 bases and 5 bases, there was a span of 9 bases. The CDR3 covers 13 residues. CDR3 sequence reads: CAWNGQNNSPLHF. In nucleotides, the CDR3 is TGTGCCTGGAATGGGCAGAATAATTCACCCCTCCACTTT.

The gene calls are TRBV5-6 and TRBJ1-2; 7 bases match TRBD1. The CDR3 totals 13 residues. V was pared by 4 bases and J by 8 bases, with 8 bases of the junction left unmatched. Germline CDR1 SGHDT, CDR2 YYEEEE. The CDR3 reads CASSARTGGGYTF. In nucleotides, the CDR3 is TGTGCCAGCAGCGCACGGACAGGTGGCGGCTACACCTTC.

The chain joins TRBV3-1 (or the pseudogene TRBV3-2) to TRBJ2-3, with D possibly matching TRBD1 (5 bases). Trimming shortened V by 7 bases and J by 5 bases, and 10 bases separated the two germline ends. This CDR3 has 12 residues. Germline V lookup: CDR1 LGHDT, CDR2 YNNKEL (reference sequence). The chain's CDR3 is CASKTVGDTQYF. The CDR3 nucleotides are TGTGCCAGCAAGACAGTCGGAGATACGCAGTATTTT.

This clone was counted once. This chain uses TRBV29-1 with TRBJ1-1; 9 bases align to TRBD1. The germline V gene encodes CDR1 SQVTM and CDR2 ANQGSEA. Losses at the gene ends were 7 bases for V and 5 bases for J; bases not matched to a gene: 8. This CDR3 is 13 amino acids long. The CDR3 reads CSAGTGSMTEAFF. The CDR3 coding sequence is TGCAGCGCCGGGACAGGGTCGATGACTGAAGCTTTCTTT.

The V gene is TRBV4-1, the J gene TRBJ1-2; TRBD1 matches 10 bases. The J segment lost 7 bases and the V segment lost 2 bases, leaving 10 bases of the junction unmatched. The CDR3 consists of 16 residues. The V gene's germline CDR1 is MGHRA and CDR2 YSYEKL. The CDR3 loop reads CASSQPGTGDFSGYTF. CDR3 in DNA: TGCGCCAGCAGCCAACCTGGGACAGGGGACTTTAGTGGCTACACCTTC.

The chain links TRBV10-3 to TRBJ2-2; tentatively, D is TRBD1 (6 bases). Germline-derived CDR1 and CDR2 are ENHRY and SYGVKD. The CDR3 runs to 14 residues. V lost 10 bases to trimming and J lost 4 bases, with 16 bases between them. The CDR3 reads CATSQDRTTGELFF. CDR3 in DNA: TGTGCCACATCGCAGGACAGAACCACCGGGGAGCTGTTTTTT.

The V call is TRBV27, the J call TRBJ1-1; 9 bases line up with TRBD1. J was trimmed by 0 bases and V by 10 bases; bases with no gene match: 6. The CDR3 totals 14 residues. Germline CDR1 and CDR2: MNHEY and SMNVEV (reference sequence). The CDR3 bases are TGTGCCACCGGGACAGGGATTATGAACACTGAAGCTTTCTTT. As protein: CATGTGIMNTEAFF.

The chain has TRBV9 and TRBJ2-2; possibly TRBD1 for D (5 bases). V lost 3 bases, J lost 9 bases, and 12 bases lay in between. This CDR3 has 13 residues. Germline V gene lookup returns CDR1 SGDLS and CDR2 YYNGEE. CDR3 DNA sequence: TGTGCCAGCAGCGGGCAGGGCGGCAGGGAGCTGTTTTTT. Translated: CASSGQGGRELFF.

The V gene is TRBV6-5, the J gene TRBJ1-1, with 7 positions matching TRBD1. The CDR3 runs 14 residues. CDR1 is MNHEY and CDR2 is SVGAGI in the germline V gene. The V gene end was trimmed by 7 bases and the J gene end by 6 bases; junction bases not matched to a gene: 11. Here the CDR3 DNA reads TGTGCCAGCACCCTGAGCCCAGGGGGGGCTGAAGCTTTCTTT. Protein sequence: CASTLSPGGAEAFF.

The chain employs TRBV28 and TRBJ1-2, with 8 bases lining up with TRBD1. This CDR3 is 14 amino acids long. J gave up 6 bases and V 4 bases, and 7 bases lay outside the gene matches. Germline V lookup: CDR1 MDHEN, CDR2 SYDVKM. CDR3 bases: TGTGCCAGCAGTTCTGTCCCGGGACAGGATGGCTACACCTTC. It codes for CASSSVPGQDGYTF.

J is TRBJ1-1 and V is TRBV6-2 or TRBV6-3; D possibly corresponds to TRBD1 (6 bases). V lost 4 bases and J lost 1, with 7 bases in between. The CDR3 runs 13 residues. Germline V gene sequence: CDR1 MNHEY, CDR2 SVGEGT. CDR3 sequence (DNA): TGTGCCAGCAGTTGGGGACAGAACACTGAAGCTTTCTTT. Protein product: CASSWGQNTEAFF.

The chain has TRBV9 and TRBJ1-4; D is ambiguous. The CDR3 contains 15 residues. Germline-derived CDR1 and CDR2 are SGDLS and YYNGEE. Between the trimmed V and J ends, which lost 0 bases and 0 bases, there was a span of 6 bases. The CDR3: CASSVGPATNEKLFF. As DNA, the CDR3 is TGTGCCAGCAGCGTAGGGCCTGCAACTAATGAAAAACTGTTTTTT. The whole variable domain, remainder taken from reference TRBV9 and TRBJ1-4, is DSGVTQTPKHLITATGQRVTLRCSPRSGDLSVYWYQQSLDQGLQFLIQYYNGEERAKGNILERFSAQQFPDLHSELNLSSLELGDSALYFCASSVGPATNEKLFFGSGTQLSVL.

This chain uses TRBV10-1 with TRBJ1-5, with a possible D match to TRBD1 (5 bases). The germline CDR1 and CDR2 sequences are WNHNN and SYGVQD (reference sequence). The CDR3 is 13 amino acids. Trimming shortened V by 6 bases and J by 10 bases, and 16 bases separated the two germline ends. The CDR3 reads CASSLEPGTPQHF. The DNA for the CDR3 is TGCGCCAGCAGCCTAGAGCCGGGGACCCCCCAGCATTTT.

Only one count was recorded for this clone. The genes are TRBV6-2 or TRBV6-3 and TRBJ2-4, with 8 bases fitting TRBD1. Per the germline V gene, CDR1 is MNHEY and CDR2 is SVGEGT. With 4 bases clipped from V and 8 bases from J, the junction kept 7 bases outside the gene matches. The CDR3 loop spans 14 amino acids. CDR3 bases: TGTGCCAGCAGTTTATCCAGGGGGCGGGACATTCAGTACTTC. It specifies CASSLSRGRDIQYF.

In its sample, this clone was seen once. The chain joins TRBV10-2 to TRBJ1-1, with TRBD1 as a possible D gene (5 bases). Trimming pared 2 bases from V and 6 bases from J, leaving 16 bases between. The germline V gene encodes CDR1 WSHSY and CDR2 SAAADI. CDR3 length: 15 amino acids. CDR3 nucleotide sequence: TGCGCCAGCAGTGAGCCGGACTTAGGGGTCTCTGAAGCTTTCTTT. This sequence encodes CASSEPDLGVSEAFF.

This chain connects TRBV29-1 to TRBJ1-2; D is possibly TRBD1 (5 bases). There are 12 residues in the CDR3. V was trimmed by 2 bases and J by 1 base, leaving 5 bases between them. The germline gives CDR1 SQVTM, CDR2 ANQGSEA. CDR3 DNA: TGCAGCGTTGAACAGGGTAACTATGGCTACACCTTC. Translated, it gives CSVEQGNYGYTF.

V usage is TRBV6-5 and J usage is TRBJ2-2, with a weak D call TRBD2 (5 bases). V was shortened by 6 bases and J by 5 bases, with 10 bases between the two germline ends. In germline, CDR1 is MNHEY, CDR2 SVGAGI. The CDR3 totals 13 residues. CDR3 in DNA: TGTGCCAGCAGCATACTAGGGACCGGGGAGCTGTTTTTT. This codes for CASSILGTGELFF.

The chain uses TRBV6-2 or TRBV6-3 and TRBJ2-7; tentatively, D is TRBD1 or TRBD2 (5 bases each). The ends were cut back, 5 bases at V and 2 bases at J, with 22 bases in the middle. In germline, CDR1 is MNHEY, CDR2 SVGEGT. The CDR3 runs to 17 residues. In DNA form, the CDR3 reads TGTGCCAGCAGTGATTGGACCGGGACCCAGGTCGCCTACGAGCAGTACTTC. Residues: CASSDWTGTQVAYEQYF.